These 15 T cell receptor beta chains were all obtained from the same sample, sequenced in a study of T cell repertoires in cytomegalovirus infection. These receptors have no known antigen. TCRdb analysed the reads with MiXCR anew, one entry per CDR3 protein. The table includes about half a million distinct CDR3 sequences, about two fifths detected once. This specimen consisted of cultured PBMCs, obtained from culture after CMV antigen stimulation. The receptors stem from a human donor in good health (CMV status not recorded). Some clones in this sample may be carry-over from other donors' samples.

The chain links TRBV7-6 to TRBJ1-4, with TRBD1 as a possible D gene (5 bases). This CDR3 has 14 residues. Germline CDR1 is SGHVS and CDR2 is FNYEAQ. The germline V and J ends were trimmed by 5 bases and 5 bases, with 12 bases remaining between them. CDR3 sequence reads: CASSADNPNEKLFF. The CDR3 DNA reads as TGTGCCAGCAGCGCGGACAATCCAAATGAAAAACTGTTTTTT.

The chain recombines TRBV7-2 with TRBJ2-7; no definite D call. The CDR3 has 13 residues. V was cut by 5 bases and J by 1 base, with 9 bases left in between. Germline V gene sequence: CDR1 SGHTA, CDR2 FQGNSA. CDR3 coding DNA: TGTGCCAGCAGCATCCGAATTTCCTACGAGCAGTACTTC. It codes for CASSIRISYEQYF.

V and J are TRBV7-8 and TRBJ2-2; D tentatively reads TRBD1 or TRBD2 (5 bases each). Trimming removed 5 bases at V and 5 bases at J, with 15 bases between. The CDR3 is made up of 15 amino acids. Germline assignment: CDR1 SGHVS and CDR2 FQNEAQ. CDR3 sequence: CASSPNGAKTGELFF. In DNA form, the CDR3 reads TGTGCCAGCAGCCCCAACGGGGCTAAAACCGGGGAGCTGTTTTTT.

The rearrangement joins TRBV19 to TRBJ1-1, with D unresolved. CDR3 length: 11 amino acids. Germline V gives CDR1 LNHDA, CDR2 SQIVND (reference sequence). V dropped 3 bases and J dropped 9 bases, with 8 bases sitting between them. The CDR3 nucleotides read TGTGCCAGTAGTATTCTGCAGAAAGCTTTCTTT. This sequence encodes CASSILQKAFF.

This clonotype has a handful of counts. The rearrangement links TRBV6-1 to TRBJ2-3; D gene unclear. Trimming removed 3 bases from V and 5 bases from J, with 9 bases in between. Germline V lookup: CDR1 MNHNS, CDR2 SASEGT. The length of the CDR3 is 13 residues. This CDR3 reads CASSETTRDTQYF. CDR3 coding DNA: TGTGCCAGCAGTGAGACAACCAGAGATACGCAGTATTTT.

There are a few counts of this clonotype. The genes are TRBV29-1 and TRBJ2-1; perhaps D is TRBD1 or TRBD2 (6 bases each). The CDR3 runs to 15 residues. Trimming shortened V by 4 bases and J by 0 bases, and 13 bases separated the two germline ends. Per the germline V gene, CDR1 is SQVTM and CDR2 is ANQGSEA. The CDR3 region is CSVGRGGGSYNEQFF. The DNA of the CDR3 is TGCAGCGTTGGCCGAGGAGGGGGCTCCTACAATGAGCAGTTCTTC.

The CDR3 DNA reads TGCAGTGCTAGTGGGGAGACCAATCAGCCCCAGCATTTT. Protein sequence: CSASGETNQPQHF. This chain uses TRBV20-1 with TRBJ1-5; D is ambiguous. With 3 bases removed from V and 3 bases from J, the gap between germline ends came to 9 bases. The CDR3 runs to 13 residues. CDR1 and CDR2 from the germline V gene are DFQATT and SNEGSKA (reference sequence).

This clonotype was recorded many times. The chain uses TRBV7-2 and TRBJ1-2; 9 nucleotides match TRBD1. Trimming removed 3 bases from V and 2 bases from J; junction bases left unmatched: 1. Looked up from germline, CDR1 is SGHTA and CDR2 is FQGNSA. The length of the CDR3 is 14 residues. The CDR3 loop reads CASSLGTGNYGYTF. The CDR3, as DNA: TGTGCCAGCAGCTTGGGGACAGGGAACTATGGCTACACCTTC.

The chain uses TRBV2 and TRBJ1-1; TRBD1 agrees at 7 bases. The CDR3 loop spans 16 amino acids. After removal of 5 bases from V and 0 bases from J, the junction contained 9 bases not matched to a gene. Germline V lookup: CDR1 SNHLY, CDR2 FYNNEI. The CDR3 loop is CASSRQGLLMNTEAFF. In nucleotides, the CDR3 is TGTGCCAGCAGTCGACAGGGTCTATTGATGAACACTGAAGCTTTCTTT. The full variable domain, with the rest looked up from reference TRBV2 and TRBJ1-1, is EPEVTQTPSHQVTQMGQEVILRCVPISNHLYFYWYRQILGQKVEFLVSFYNNEISEKSEIFDDQFSVERPDGSNFTLKIRSTKLEDSAMYFCASSRQGLLMNTEAFFGQGTRLTVV.

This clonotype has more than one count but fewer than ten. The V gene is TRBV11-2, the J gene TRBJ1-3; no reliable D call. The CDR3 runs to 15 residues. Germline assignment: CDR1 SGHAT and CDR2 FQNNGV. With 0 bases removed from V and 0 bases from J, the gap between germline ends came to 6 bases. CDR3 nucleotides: TGTGCCAGCAGCTTAGACTGGGGCTCTGGAAACACCATATATTTT. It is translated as CASSLDWGSGNTIYF.

The CDR3 region has the DNA TGTGCCAGCAGTACCGCTAGCACAGATACGCAGTATTTT. Amino acids: CASSTASTDTQYF. The J gene is TRBJ2-3, the V gene TRBV27, with D unresolved. The CDR3 has 13 residues. CDR1 is MNHEY, CDR2 SMNVEV, per germline (reference sequence). V was shortened by 5 bases and J by 0 bases, with 6 bases between the two germline ends.

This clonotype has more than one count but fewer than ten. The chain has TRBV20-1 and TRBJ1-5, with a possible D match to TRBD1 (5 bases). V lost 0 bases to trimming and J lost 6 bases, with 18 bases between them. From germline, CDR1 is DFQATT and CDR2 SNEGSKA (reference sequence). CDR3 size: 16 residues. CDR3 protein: CSARDSRQGYGQPQHF. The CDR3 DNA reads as TGCAGTGCTAGAGATTCAAGGCAGGGTTATGGTCAGCCCCAGCATTTT.

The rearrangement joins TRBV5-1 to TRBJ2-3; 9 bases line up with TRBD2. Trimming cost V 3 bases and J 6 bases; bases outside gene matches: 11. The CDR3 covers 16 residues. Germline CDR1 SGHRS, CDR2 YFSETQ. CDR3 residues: CASSSQAGGRLDTQYF. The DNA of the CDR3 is TGCGCCAGCAGCTCCCAAGCGGGGGGACGTCTCGATACGCAGTATTTT.

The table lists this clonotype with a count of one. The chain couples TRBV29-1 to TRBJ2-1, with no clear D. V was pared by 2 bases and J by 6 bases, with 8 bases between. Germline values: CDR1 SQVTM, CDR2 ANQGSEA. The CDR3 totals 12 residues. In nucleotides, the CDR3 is TGCAGCGTTGAATGGCGGTTCAATGAGCAGTTCTTC. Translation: CSVEWRFNEQFF.

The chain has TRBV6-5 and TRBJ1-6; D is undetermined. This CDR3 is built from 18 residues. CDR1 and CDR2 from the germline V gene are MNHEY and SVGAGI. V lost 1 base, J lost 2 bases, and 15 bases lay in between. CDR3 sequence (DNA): TGTGCCAGCAGTTACTTACAAGGACGGGAAACCTATAATTCACCCCTCCACTTT. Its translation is CASSYLQGRETYNSPLHF.